The T cell receptor (beta chain) under discussion was sequenced for a study of cytomegalovirus exposure and HLA in healthy donors. Study-wide points: At a 0.05 false discovery rate, a later analysis found around 17,000 TCR beta sequences to be associated with HLA alleles. In an earlier analysis, productive rearrangement rates for most beta V segments clustered near 87% or 30%.

This CDR3 region has 13 residues. CDR1 and CDR2 from the germline V gene are MDHEN and SYDVKM. After removal of 10 bases from V and 8 bases from J, the junction contained 8 bases not matched to a gene. This clone was found a few times. Antigen unknown. Primers: 60 Vbeta forward and 13 Jbeta reverse. Measured with immunoSEQ multiplex PCR; TCRdb has only the in-frame clones, and not every one. The data contain 130,000 to 150,000 clones, around 67% of them singletons. The sample taken for sequencing was PBMCs. The chain combines TRBV28 with TRBJ2-1, with 10 bases lining up with TRBD2. The clonotype was recovered from a man aged 18 to 29 in good health and CMV-seropositive. CDR3 in amino acids: CATEASGSDEQFF. The CDR3 bases are TGTGCCACTGAGGCTAGCGGGAGCGATGAGCAGTTCTTC. Full variable domain (missing parts from reference TRBV28 and TRBJ2-1): DVKVTQSSRYLVKRTGEKVFLECVQDMDHENMFWYRQDPGLGLRLIYFSYDVKMKEKGDIPEGYSVSREKKERFSLILESASTNQTSMYLCATEASGSDEQFFGPGTRLTVL.